The sequence of this T cell receptor beta chain was determined in a study of blood T cell repertoires in COVID-19. Across the study: Acute and convalescent COVID-19 samples came from the United States, Italy and Spain. From T cells, B-cell-depleted T cells, or PBMCs came the material, which was cDNA or gDNA.

Followed longitudinally, the Seattle patients had been enrolled during active infection. In the authors' workflow: Amplification from reference gene primers served as the basis for estimated nucleated cell counts. The assay was immunoSEQ multiplex PCR, and TCRdb's table has in-frame clones only and misses some. That table furnishes V, J and clone size, whereas the DNA furnished D and trimming. The sample has around 300,000 clones, about 86% seen once; the top ten hold approximately 14%. CDR3 length: 13 residues. Germline loops: CDR1 MNHEY, CDR2 SMNVEV (reference sequence). V was pared by 3 bases and J by 0 bases, with 3 bases between.

Sequencing was carried out using peripheral blood. This chain joins TRBV27 and TRBJ1-5; D not certain. The receptor was derived from a woman in her sixties or seventies with COVID-19, enrolled during active disease. CDR3 residues: CASSFYSNQPQHF. The DNA for the CDR3 is TGTGCCAGCAGTTTCTATAGCAATCAGCCCCAGCATTTT.